Listed below are T cell receptor beta chains from one sample, sequenced in a study of response to subunit inactivated influenza vaccine. Via MiXCR, TCRdb re-called the RT-PCR reads, giving one row per CDR3 protein. The table shows over 150,000 distinct CDR3 sequences, with around 14% occurring only once. Sequences were derived from CD8+ T cells sorted from PBMCs, sampled about 5 days after vaccination. The source is a man aged 45-60 years who received an inactivated influenza vaccine. The CDR3 runs from the conserved cysteine through the conserved F or W. A D gene is named only where the DNA matches it firmly. Clone sizes are given selectively: once, few, many, or a class where the clone is expanded.

j_call clone_size v_call d_call cdr3_aa cdr3_nt
TRBJ2-7 few TRBV28 TRBD2 CASTPTSGPTYEQYF TGTGCCAGCACCCCGACTAGCGGGCCAACCTACGAGCAGTACTTC
TRBJ2-1 . TRBV20-1 . CSAGTLYLASSYNEQFF TGCAGTGCTGGCACCCTCTATCTAGCGAGCTCCTACAATGAGCAGTTCTTC
TRBJ2-7 . TRBV2 . CASSPDSSGYEQYF TGTGCCAGCAGTCCAGACAGTTCTGGCTACGAGCAGTACTTC
TRBJ1-5 . TRBV4-2 . CASSQEVGGSQPQHF TGTGCCAGCAGCCAAGAGGTGGGGGGAAGTCAGCCCCAGCATTTT
TRBJ2-1 few TRBV20-1 TRBD2 CSATTPAAGMAYNEQFF TGCAGTGCTACAACCCCGGCAGCGGGAATGGCTTACAATGAGCAGTTCTTC
TRBJ1-1 once TRBV12-2 . CASRPGQGVTEAFF TGTGCAAGTCGCCCGGGACAGGGAGTCACTGAAGCTTTCTTT
TRBJ2-1 . TRBV4-1 TRBD2 CASSHPAGGNNEQFF TGCGCCAGCAGCCACCCAGCGGGGGGAAACAATGAGCAGTTCTTC
TRBJ2-7 many TRBV11-2 . CASSLGQIYEQYF TGTGCCAGCAGCTTAGGACAGATCTACGAGCAGTACTTC
TRBJ2-5 . TRBV7-9 TRBD1 CASGQGEDETQYF TGTGCCAGCGGACAGGGGGAGGATGAGACCCAGTACTTC
TRBJ1-1 many TRBV11-1 TRBD1 CASSFFRDRGFQFTEAFF TGTGCCAGCAGCTTTTTCCGGGACAGGGGATTTCAGTTCACTGAAGCTTTCTTT
TRBJ1-5 few TRBV27 . CASGPGVNQPQHF TGTGCCAGCGGCCCGGGAGTCAATCAGCCCCAGCATTTT
TRBJ2-1 few TRBV2 . CASSWDSSGPDDNEQFF TGTGCCAGCAGTTGGGACAGTAGCGGCCCCGACGACAATGAGCAGTTCTTC
TRBJ2-7 . TRBV6-2/TRBV6-3 . CASRDSLPYEQYF TGTGCCAGCAGGGATTCCCTGCCCTACGAGCAGTACTTC
TRBJ2-1 few TRBV7-9 . CASSPSAGNRVDEQFF TGTGCCAGCAGCCCCAGCGCAGGGAACAGGGTTGATGAGCAGTTCTTC
TRBJ2-7 . TRBV18 . CASSPPSGANFYEQYF TGTGCCAGCTCACCACCGTCGGGGGCCAACTTCTACGAGCAGTACTTC
TRBJ2-7 . TRBV9 TRBD2 CASSVTPVGTSGPYEQYF TGTGCCAGCAGCGTAACCCCCGTGGGGACTAGCGGACCTTACGAGCAGTACTTC
TRBJ2-7 . TRBV28 TRBD2 CASSFVLAGAPQYF TGTGCCAGCAGTTTCGTCCTAGCGGGAGCTCCGCAGTACTTC
TRBJ2-3 many TRBV29-1 TRBD2 CSVEGLAGGPDADTQYF TGCAGCGTTGAGGGCCTAGCGGGAGGGCCAGATGCAGATACGCAGTATTTT
TRBJ2-1 . TRBV27 TRBD1 CASNLQGGSYNEQFF TGTGCCAGCAACCTACAGGGGGGTAGCTACAATGAGCAGTTCTTC
TRBJ2-1 few TRBV5-6 . CASSLGARDQFF TGTGCCAGCAGCTTGGGGGCAAGAGACCAGTTCTTC
TRBJ1-2 few TRBV5-6 TRBD1 CASSWGTGAGRDGYTF TGTGCCAGCAGCTGGGGGACAGGGGCTGGAAGGGATGGCTACACCTTC
TRBJ2-1 few TRBV12-3/TRBV12-4 TRBD1 CASRPLDRGRRDEQFF TGTGCCAGCAGACCACTGGACAGGGGGCGCCGTGATGAGCAGTTCTTC
TRBJ2-7 . TRBV12-3/TRBV12-4 . CASRETGLSSYEQYF TGTGCCAGCAGGGAAACAGGGCTAAGCTCCTACGAGCAGTACTTC
TRBJ1-1 . TRBV11-2 . CASSLEVVETEAFF TGTGCCAGCAGCTTAGAGGTTGTCGAGACTGAAGCTTTCTTT
TRBJ2-7 few TRBV9 TRBD2 CASSGLTSGRLGEQYF TGTGCCAGCAGCGGCCTAACTAGCGGGAGGTTGGGGGAGCAGTACTTC
TRBJ2-5 many TRBV15 . CATSRAGIRDF TGTGCCACCAGCAGAGCGGGTATCCGAGACTTC
TRBJ2-5 . TRBV4-2 TRBD1 CASSDRGREETQYF TGTGCCAGCAGCGACAGGGGGCGGGAAGAGACCCAGTACTTC
TRBJ2-3 . TRBV4-3 . CASSQEVGRGTDTQYF TGCGCCAGCAGCCAAGAAGTTGGCAGGGGAACAGATACGCAGTATTTT